This T cell receptor beta chain was sequenced for a study of cytomegalovirus exposure and HLA in healthy donors. PCR used 60 Vbeta primers and 13 Jbeta primers. Sequencing was performed with immunoSEQ multiplex PCR; in TCRdb, only in-frame clones are kept and a portion is missing. This table has more than 95,000 clones, over 9% appearing once. This clone appeared a few times. Germline V gene sequence: CDR1 LGHNA, CDR2 YNFKEQ. The CDR3 is 17 residues long. V was clipped by 0 bases and J by 7 bases; unmatched bases: 5. The sample was PBMCs. This receptor was taken from a man aged 35-49 years in good health and CMV-seropositive. V gene TRBV4-2 combines with J gene TRBJ2-1; 14 bases agree with TRBD2. The CDR3 spells CASSQEGGTSGRNEQFF. In DNA form, the CDR3 reads TGTGCCAGCAGCCAAGAGGGAGGGACTAGCGGGAGAAATGAGCAGTTCTTC.